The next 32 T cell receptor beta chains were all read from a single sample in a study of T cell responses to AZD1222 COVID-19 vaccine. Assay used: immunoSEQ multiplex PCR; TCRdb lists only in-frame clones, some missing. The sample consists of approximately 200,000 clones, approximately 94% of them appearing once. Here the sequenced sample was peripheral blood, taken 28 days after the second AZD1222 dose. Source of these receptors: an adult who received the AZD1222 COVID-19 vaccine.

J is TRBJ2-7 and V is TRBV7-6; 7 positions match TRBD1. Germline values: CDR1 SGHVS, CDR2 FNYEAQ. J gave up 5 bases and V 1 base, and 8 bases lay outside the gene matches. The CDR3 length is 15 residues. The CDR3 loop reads CASSLDGTVVHEQYF. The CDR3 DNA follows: TGTGCCAGCAGCTTAGATGGGACAGTTGTGCACGAGCAGTACTTC.

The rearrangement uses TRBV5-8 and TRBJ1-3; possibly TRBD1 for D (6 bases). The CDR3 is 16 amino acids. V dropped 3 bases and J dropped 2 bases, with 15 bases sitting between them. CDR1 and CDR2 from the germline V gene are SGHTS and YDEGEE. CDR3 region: CASSWGTGTTGNTIYF. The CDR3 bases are TGTGCCAGCAGCTGGGGGACCGGGACAACTGGAAACACCATATATTTT.

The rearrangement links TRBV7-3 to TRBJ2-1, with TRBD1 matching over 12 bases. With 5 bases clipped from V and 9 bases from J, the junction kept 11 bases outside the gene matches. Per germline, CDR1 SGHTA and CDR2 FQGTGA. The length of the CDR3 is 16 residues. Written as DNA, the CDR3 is TGTGCCAGCAGCAAACAAACCGGGACAGGGGGCTTTGAGCAGTTCTTC. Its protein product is CASSKQTGTGGFEQFF.

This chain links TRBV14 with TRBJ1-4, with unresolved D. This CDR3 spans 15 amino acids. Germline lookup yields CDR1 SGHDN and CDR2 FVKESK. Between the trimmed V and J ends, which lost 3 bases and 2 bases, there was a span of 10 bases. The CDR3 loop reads CASSQELGTNEKLFF. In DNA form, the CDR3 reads TGTGCCAGCAGCCAGGAACTAGGGACTAATGAAAAACTGTTTTTT.

The CDR3 DNA follows: TGTGCCAGCAGCTTTCGTGAGGGGAGCTCCTATAATTCACCCCTCCACTTT. This codes for CASSFREGSSYNSPLHF. V usage is TRBV5-5 and J usage is TRBJ1-6, with a possible D match to TRBD1 (5 bases). This CDR3 has 17 amino acids. Germline assignment: CDR1 SGHKS and CDR2 YYEKEE (reference sequence). V was shortened by 2 bases and J by 0 bases, with 12 bases between the two germline ends.

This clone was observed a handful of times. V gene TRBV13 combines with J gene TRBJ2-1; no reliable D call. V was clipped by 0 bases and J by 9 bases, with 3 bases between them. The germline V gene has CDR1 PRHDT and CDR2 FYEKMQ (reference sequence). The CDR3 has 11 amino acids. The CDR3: CASSLGVEQFF. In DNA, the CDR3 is TGTGCCAGCAGCTTAGGTGTTGAGCAGTTCTTC.

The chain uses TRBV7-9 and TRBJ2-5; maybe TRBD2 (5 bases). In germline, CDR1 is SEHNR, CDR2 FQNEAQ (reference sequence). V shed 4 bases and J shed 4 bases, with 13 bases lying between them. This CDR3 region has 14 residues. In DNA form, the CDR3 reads TGTGCCAGCAGCTCCGGGATTTCCCCAGAGACCCAGTACTTC. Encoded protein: CASSSGISPETQYF.

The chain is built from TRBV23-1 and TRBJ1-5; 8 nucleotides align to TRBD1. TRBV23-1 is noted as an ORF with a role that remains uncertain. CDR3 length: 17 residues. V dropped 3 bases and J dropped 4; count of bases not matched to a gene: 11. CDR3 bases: TGCGCCAGCAGTCATCCCGGGACAGGTGCCGTAAATCAGCCCCAGCATTTT. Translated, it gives CASSHPGTGAVNQPQHF.

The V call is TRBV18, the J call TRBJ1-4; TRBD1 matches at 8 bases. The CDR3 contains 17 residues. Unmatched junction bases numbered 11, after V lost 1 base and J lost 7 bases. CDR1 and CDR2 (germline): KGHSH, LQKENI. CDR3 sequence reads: CASSPQARTGSTEKLFF. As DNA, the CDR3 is TGTGCCAGCTCACCACAAGCCAGGACAGGGAGTACTGAAAAACTGTTTTTT.

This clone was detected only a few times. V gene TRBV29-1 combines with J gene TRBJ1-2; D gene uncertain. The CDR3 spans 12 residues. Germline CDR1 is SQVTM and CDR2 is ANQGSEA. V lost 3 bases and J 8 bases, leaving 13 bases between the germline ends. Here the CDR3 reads CSVEHLDWGYTF. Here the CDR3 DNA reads TGCAGCGTTGAGCATCTCGACTGGGGCTACACCTTC.

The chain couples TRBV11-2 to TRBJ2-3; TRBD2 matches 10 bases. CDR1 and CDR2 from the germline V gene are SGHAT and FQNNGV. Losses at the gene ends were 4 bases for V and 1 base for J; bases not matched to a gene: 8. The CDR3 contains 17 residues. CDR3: CASSSLPSGGGTDTQYF. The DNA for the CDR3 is TGTGCCAGCAGCTCCCTCCCTAGCGGGGGAGGCACAGATACGCAGTATTTT.

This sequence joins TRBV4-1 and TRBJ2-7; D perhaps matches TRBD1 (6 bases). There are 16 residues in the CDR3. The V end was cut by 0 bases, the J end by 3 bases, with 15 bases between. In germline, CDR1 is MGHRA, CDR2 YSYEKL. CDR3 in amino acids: CASSQEERTVFYEQYF. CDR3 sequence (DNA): TGCGCCAGCAGCCAAGAGGAAAGGACAGTATTCTACGAGCAGTACTTC.

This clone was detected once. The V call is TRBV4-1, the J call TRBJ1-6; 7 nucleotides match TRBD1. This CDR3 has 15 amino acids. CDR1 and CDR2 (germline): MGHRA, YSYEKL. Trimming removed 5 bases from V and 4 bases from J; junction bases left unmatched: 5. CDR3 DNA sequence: TGCGCCAGCAGCTCGGGACAGACTTATAATTCACCCCTCCACTTT. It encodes CASSSGQTYNSPLHF.

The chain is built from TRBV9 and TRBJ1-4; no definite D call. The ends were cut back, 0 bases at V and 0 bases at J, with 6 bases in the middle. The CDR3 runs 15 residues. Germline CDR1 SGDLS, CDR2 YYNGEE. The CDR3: CASSVGTATNEKLFF. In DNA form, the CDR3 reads TGTGCCAGCAGCGTAGGGACCGCAACTAATGAAAAACTGTTTTTT.

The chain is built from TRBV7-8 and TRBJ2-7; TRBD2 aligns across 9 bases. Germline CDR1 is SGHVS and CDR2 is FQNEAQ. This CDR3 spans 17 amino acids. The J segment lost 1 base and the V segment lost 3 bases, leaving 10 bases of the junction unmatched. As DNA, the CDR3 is TGTGCCAGCAGCTTCCGGACTAGCGAAACCCTATCCTACGAGCAGTACTTC. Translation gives CASSFRTSETLSYEQYF. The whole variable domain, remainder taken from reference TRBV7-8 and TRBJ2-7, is GAGVSQSPRYKVAKRGQDVALRCDPISGHVSLFWYQQALGQGPEFLTYFQNEAQLDKSGLPSDRFFAERPEGSVSTLKIQRTQQEDSAVYLCASSFRTSETLSYEQYFGPGTRLTVT.

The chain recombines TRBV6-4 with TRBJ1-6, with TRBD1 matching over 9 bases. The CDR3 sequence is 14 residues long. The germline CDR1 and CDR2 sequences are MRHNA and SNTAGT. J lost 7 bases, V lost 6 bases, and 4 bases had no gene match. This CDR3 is CASRPDRGNSPLHF. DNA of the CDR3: TGTGCCAGCAGACCCGACAGGGGGAATTCACCCCTCCACTTT.

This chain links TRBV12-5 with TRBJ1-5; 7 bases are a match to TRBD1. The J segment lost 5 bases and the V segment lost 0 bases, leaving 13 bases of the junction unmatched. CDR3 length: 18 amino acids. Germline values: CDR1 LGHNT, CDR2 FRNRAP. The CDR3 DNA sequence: TGTGCTAGTGGTTTGGTACGGTGGGGGCAGGGGGGCGATCAGCCCCAGCATTTT. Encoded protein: CASGLVRWGQGGDQPQHF.

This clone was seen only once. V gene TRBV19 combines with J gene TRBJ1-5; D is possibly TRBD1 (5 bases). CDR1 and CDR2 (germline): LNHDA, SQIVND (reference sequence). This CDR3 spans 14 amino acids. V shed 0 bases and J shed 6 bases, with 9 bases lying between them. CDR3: CASSIDREAQPQHF. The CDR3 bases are TGTGCCAGTAGTATAGACAGGGAGGCTCAGCCCCAGCATTTT.

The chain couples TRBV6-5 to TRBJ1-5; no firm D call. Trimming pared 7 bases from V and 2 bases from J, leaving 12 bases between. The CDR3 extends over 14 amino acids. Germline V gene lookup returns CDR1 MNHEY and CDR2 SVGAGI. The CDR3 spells CASTPGQGNQPQHF. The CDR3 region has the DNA TGTGCCAGCACACCCGGGCAGGGCAATCAGCCCCAGCATTTT.

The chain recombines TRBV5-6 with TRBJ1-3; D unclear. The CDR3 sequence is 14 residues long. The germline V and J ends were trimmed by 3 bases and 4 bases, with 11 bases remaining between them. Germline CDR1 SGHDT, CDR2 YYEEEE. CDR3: CASSSGLTGNTIYF. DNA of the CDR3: TGTGCCAGCAGCTCCGGGCTTACCGGAAACACCATATATTTT.

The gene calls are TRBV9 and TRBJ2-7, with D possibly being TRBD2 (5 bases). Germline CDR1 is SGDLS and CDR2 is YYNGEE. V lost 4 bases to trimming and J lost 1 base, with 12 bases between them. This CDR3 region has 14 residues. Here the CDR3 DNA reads TGTGCCAGCAGCCCGTTTACGGGGTCCTACGAGCAGTACTTC. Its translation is CASSPFTGSYEQYF. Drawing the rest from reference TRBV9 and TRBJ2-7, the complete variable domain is DSGVTQTPKHLITATGQRVTLRCSPRSGDLSVYWYQQSLDQGLQFLIQYYNGEERAKGNILERFSAQQFPDLHSELNLSSLELGDSALYFCASSPFTGSYEQYFGPGTRLTVT.

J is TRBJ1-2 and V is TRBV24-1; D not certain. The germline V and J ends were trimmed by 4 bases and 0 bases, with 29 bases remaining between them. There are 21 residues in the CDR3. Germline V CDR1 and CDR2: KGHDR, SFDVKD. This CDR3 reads CATSDSVGGTRNPHSNYGYTF. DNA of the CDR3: TGTGCCACCAGTGACTCTGTAGGAGGTACACGGAATCCTCATTCTAACTATGGCTACACCTTC.

The CDR3 DNA reads as TGTGCCAGCAGCGTAGCTGTGGGGAGCACCGGGGAGCTGTTTTTT. The encoded protein is CASSVAVGSTGELFF. The chain employs TRBV9 and TRBJ2-2, with D possibly TRBD2 on 5 matching bases. Per the germline V gene, CDR1 is SGDLS and CDR2 is YYNGEE. V gave up 0 bases and J gave up 4 bases, with 10 bases separating them. The CDR3 runs to 15 residues.

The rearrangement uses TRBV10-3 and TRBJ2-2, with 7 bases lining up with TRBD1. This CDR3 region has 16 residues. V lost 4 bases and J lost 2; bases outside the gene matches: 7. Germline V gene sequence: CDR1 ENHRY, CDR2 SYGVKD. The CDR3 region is CAISAVQGTNTGELFF. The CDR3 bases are TGTGCCATCAGTGCGGTACAGGGGACAAACACCGGGGAGCTGTTTTTT.

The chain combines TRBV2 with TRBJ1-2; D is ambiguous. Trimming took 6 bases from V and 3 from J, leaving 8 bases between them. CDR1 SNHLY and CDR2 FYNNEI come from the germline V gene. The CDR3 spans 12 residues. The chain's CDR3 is CASSRGHYGYTF. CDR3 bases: TGTGCCAGCAGCCGAGGACACTATGGCTACACCTTC.

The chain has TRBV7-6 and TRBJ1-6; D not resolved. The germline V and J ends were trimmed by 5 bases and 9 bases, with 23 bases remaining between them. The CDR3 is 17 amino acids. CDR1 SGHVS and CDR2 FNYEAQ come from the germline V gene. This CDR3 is CASSPRTVISSGSPLHF. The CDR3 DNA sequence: TGTGCCAGCAGCCCTCGGACGGTCATCTCAAGCGGTTCACCCCTCCACTTT.

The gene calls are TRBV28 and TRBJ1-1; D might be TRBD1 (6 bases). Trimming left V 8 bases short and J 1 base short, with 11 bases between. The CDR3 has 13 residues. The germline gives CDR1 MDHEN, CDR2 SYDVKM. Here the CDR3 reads CASLTRGNTEAFF. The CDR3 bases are TGTGCCAGCCTAACCAGGGGGAACACTGAAGCTTTCTTT.

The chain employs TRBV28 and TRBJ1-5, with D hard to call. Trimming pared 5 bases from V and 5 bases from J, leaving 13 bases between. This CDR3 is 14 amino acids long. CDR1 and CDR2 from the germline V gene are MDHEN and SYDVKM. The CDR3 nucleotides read TGTGCCAGCAGTCTCGCAGCCTTATATCAGCCCCAGCATTTT. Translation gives CASSLAALYQPQHF.

The CDR3 sequence is CASSLLAGGPTYEQYF. The CDR3 DNA follows: TGTGCCAGCAGTTTACTAGCGGGGGGACCCACCTACGAGCAGTACTTC. This sequence joins TRBV28 and TRBJ2-7; 11 nucleotides align to TRBD2. This CDR3 has 16 residues. The germline CDR1 and CDR2 sequences are MDHEN and SYDVKM. The ends lost 2 bases at V and 2 bases at J; junction bases unmatched: 5.

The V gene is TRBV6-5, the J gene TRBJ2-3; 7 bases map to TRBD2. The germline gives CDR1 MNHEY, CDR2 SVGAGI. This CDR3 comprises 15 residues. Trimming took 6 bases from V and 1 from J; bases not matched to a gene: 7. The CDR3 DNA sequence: TGTGCCAGCAGCCGGCGGGCGGGGGGCACAGATACGCAGTATTTT. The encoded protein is CASSRRAGGTDTQYF.

CDR3 bases: TGCAGTGCTGGGAGGCCCCAGCATTTT. This sequence encodes CSAGRPQHF. The chain joins TRBV20-1 to TRBJ1-5; D unclear. Trimming took off 5 bases at V and 9 bases at J, with 5 bases between the two ends. The CDR3 is made up of 9 amino acids. In germline, CDR1 is DFQATT, CDR2 SNEGSKA (reference sequence).

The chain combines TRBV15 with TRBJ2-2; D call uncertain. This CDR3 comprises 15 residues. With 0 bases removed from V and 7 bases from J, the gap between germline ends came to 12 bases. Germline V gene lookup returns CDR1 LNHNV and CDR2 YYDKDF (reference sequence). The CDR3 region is CATSRDGTVGGELFF. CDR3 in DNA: TGTGCCACCAGCAGAGATGGAACCGTAGGCGGGGAGCTGTTTTTT.